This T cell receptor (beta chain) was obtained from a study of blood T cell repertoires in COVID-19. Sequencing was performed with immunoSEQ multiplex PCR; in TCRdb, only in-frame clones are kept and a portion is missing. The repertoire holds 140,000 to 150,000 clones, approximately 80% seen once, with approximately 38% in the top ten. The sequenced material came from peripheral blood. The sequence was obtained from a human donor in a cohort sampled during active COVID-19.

In DNA, the CDR3 is TGTGCCAGCAGTGTCCAGACTAGCGTCAGTGAGCAGTTCTTC. Residues: CASSVQTSVSEQFF. The rearrangement uses TRBV2 and TRBJ2-1; 8 bases match TRBD2. The germline CDR1 and CDR2 sequences are SNHLY and FYNNEI. This CDR3 spans 14 amino acids. The trim removed 4 bases at V and 9 bases at J, leaving 8 bases unmatched.